The 5 T cell receptor beta chains below all came from one sample that was sequenced in a study of blood T cell repertoires in COVID-19. Profiling relied on immunoSEQ multiplex PCR, and the TCRdb table lists in-frame clones only, not all of them. The sample includes about 400,000 clones, roughly 88% of them seen just once. Specimen: PBMCs or T cells enriched from blood (not recorded which). The receptors were sampled from a woman in her 30s with acute COVID-19.

The genes are TRBV20-1 and TRBJ2-7, with D hard to call. Germline CDR1 and CDR2: DFQATT and SNEGSKA (reference sequence). The V and J ends lost 7 bases and 3 bases respectively, with 10 bases between them. CDR3 size: 11 residues. Here the CDR3 DNA reads TGCAGTGTCCCGGAGATCTACGAGCAGTACTTC. It yields the protein CSVPEIYEQYF.

The chain has TRBV6-1 and TRBJ1-2, with D unclear. The ends were cut back, 3 bases at V and 3 bases at J, with 17 bases in the middle. There are 16 residues in the CDR3. The germline CDR1 and CDR2 sequences are MNHNS and SASEGT. CDR3 nucleotides: TGTGCCAGCAGTGATTCACCGACTTGGAGCGACTATGGCTACACCTTC. Translating gives CASSDSPTWSDYGYTF.

The chain's CDR3 is CASSLTVLNTEAFF. The CDR3, as DNA: TGTGCCAGCAGTTTGACAGTCTTGAACACTGAAGCTTTCTTT. The rearrangement uses TRBV6-5 and TRBJ1-1; D may be TRBD1 (5 bases). Trimming took 4 bases from V and 0 from J, leaving 9 bases between them. This CDR3 region has 14 residues. The germline gives CDR1 MNHEY, CDR2 SVGAGI.

The chain uses TRBV5-1 and TRBJ1-2; 8 nucleotides agree with TRBD1. Losses at the gene ends were 0 bases for V and 4 bases for J; bases not matched to a gene: 5. The CDR3 totals 15 residues. Germline V gene data show CDR1 as SGHRS and CDR2 as YFSETQ. In DNA form, the CDR3 reads TGCGCCAGCAGCTTGGGACAGGGGATACCCTATGGCTACACCTTC. It translates to CASSLGQGIPYGYTF. The full variable domain, with the rest looked up from reference TRBV5-1 and TRBJ1-2, is KAGVTQTPRYLIKTRGQQVTLSCSPISGHRSVSWYQQTPGQGLQFLFEYFSETQRNKGNFPGRFSGRQFSNSRSEMNVSTLELGDSALYLCASSLGQGIPYGYTFGSGTRLTVV.

The chain has TRBV18 and TRBJ1-2, with D unclear. The V and J ends lost 8 bases and 2 bases respectively, with 12 bases between them. Germline CDR1 and CDR2: KGHSH and LQKENI. This CDR3 comprises 13 residues. The CDR3 spells CASAGIGNYGYTF. The CDR3 bases are TGTGCCAGCGCGGGGATAGGGAACTATGGCTACACCTTC.